One T cell receptor (beta chain) is described in this entry. This clone has only one observation. It lacks a known antigen. Base qualities were left out, and no much larger clone turns up one base away. This entry belongs to a study of blood T cell repertoires in COVID-19 (TCRdb year 2020). Describing the broader study: Samples from collaborators originated in the United States, Italy and Spain and spanned both the acute and convalescent phases of COVID-19. The repertoires were made available in a free public database intended to serve as a resource for research on the immune response to SARS-CoV-2. The prospective study material was composed of cDNA or gDNA derived from T cells, B-cell-depleted T cells, or PBMCs. Sample metadata almost always included a de-identified subject ID, COVID-19 status, age in years and sex. The samples were drawn from the first 160 participants of the ongoing ImmuneRACE study and from 1,254 subjects provided by 6 global collaborators. Subjects who had been exposed to COVID-19, were actively infected with it, or had recovered from it provided the deeply sampled blood TCRbeta repertoires that made up the dataset. Where available, HLA class I and class II types were taken from metadata supplied by the sample provider and were not determined by assay-based typing.

In the prospective study, participants were roughly 18 to 95 years old, resided in about two dozen geographic areas of the United States, and were enrolled through a virtual design. Cohort assignment in the prospective study relied on participant-reported clinical history from a screening survey and a study questionnaire. Exposed participants had been in contact, within 2 weeks of entering the study, with a person who had a PCR-confirmed or clinician-diagnosed case of COVID-19. In the prospective study, whole blood, serum and a nasopharyngeal or oropharyngeal swab were collected from each participant by mobile phlebotomists. Additional blood draws and questionnaires over an approximately two-month period could optionally be provided by prospective study participants. Prospective study blood samples were shipped either frozen or at room temperature before DNA extraction. Paper-wide results and their limitations: The quantity of clinical and demographic metadata differed by source and by participant and was supplied without curation.

The immunoSEQ Assay, a bias-controlled multiplex PCR, was used to amplify TCRbeta CDR3 regions from genomic DNA. The authors processed their data as follows. The number of nucleated cells in each sample was estimated by amplification of reference gene primers within the assay. Sequence reads were collapsed and filtered to measure the absolute abundance of every unique TCRbeta CDR3 rearrangement. For each sample, productive Simpson clonality was calculated as the square root of Simpson's diversity index across productive rearrangements. Here the immuneACCESS table is served through TCRdb, limited to in-frame sequences with V and J called. Missing clones are a known gap in these copies; in checked studies unresolved V genes cover under half, and the rest lacks a known reason. D and trimming come from the DNA, and the V and J calls and clone size come from that table. The sample table records around 200,000 clones; less than 90% of these occur just once. The top ten hold roughly 4.9% of the sample.

Taken from cysteine to phenylalanine, the CDR3 has 15 residues. CDR3 DNA is the only sequence kept; it has 45 bases, read in frame from the first base. CDR1 and CDR2, per the germline V gene (reference sequence), are GTSNPN and SVGIG. V loses 3 bases of germline sequence and J loses 0 bases, and the interval between the two ends is 12 bases. The chain employs TRBV30 and TRBJ1-3; D gene: possibly TRBD1, on 6 matching bases. Sequencing was performed on PBMCs or T cells enriched from blood (not recorded which). The sequence was obtained from a woman aged 30 to 39 who had been exposed to COVID-19. The bases read TGTGCCTGGAGGGGGGCCCTCCTCTCTGGAAACACCATATATTTT. It encodes CAWRGALLSGNTIYF.